This entry concerns a single T cell receptor (beta chain). Its target is not known. This sample was taken from a study of cytomegalovirus exposure and HLA in healthy donors. General study points: Compared with the roughly 700-donor mean, an Asian-associated ancestry cluster reportedly had fewer N-insertions, according to a later analysis.

V gave up 8 bases and J gave up 4 bases, with 17 bases separating them. Germline values: CDR1 MDHEN, CDR2 SYDVKM. The CDR3 has 14 amino acids. The PCR was carried out with 60 Vbeta primers and 13 Jbeta primers. Produced via immunoSEQ multiplex PCR; TCRdb's table is partial and in-frame only. The repertoire consists of some 140,000 clones, with 76% occurring once and the leading ten covering approximately 1.8%. Material: PBMCs. The gene calls are TRBV28 and TRBJ1-2, with a possible D match to TRBD1 (5 bases). The sequence was collected from a female donor in good health and CMV-seropositive. CDR3 region: CASVPYDSFYGYTF. CDR3 in DNA: TGTGCCAGCGTACCCTATGACAGCTTCTATGGCTACACCTTC.